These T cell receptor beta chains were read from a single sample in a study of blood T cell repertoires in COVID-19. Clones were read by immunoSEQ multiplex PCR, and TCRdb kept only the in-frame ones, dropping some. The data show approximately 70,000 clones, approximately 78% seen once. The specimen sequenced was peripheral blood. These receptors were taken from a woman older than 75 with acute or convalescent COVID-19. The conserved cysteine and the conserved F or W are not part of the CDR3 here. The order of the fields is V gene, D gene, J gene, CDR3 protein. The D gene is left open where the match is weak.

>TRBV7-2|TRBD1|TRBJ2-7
ASSVQGGGYEQY
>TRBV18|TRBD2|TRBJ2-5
ASSPPAGGQETQY
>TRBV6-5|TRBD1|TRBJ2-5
ASSYRPGGAETQY
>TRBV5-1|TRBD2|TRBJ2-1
ASSLGLAGASSYNEQF
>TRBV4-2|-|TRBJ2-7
ASSQDRGGGLKKHSYEQY
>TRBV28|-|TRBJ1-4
ASSMAGSRVEKLF
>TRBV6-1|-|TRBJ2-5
ASSEPGRVQETQY
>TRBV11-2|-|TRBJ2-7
ASSPPGRLVEQY
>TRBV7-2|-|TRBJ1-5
ASSPRTGSYQPQH
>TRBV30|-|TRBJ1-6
AWMTVRSNSPLH
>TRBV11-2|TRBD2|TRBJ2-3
ASSRGLAGGTTDTQY
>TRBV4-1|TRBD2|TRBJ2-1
ASSQEWRLATQVVF
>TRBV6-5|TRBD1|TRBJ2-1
ASSYAGTGGNEQF
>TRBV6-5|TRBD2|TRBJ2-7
ASSYSSGGSSEQY
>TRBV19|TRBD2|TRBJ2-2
ASTGTSGYTGELF
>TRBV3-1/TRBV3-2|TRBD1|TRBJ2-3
ASREGTGAHLSTDTQY
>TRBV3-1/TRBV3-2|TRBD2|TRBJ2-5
ASSQGMGLAGEETQY
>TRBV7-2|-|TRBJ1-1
ASSLRRGQVEAF
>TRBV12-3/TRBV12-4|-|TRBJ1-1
ASSVTGNTEAF
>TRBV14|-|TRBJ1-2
ASSQDQRRGGYT
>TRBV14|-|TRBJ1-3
ASSHWHTIY
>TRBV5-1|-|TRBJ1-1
ASSPQGLTNTEAF
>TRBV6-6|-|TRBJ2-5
ASSYRQGGETQY
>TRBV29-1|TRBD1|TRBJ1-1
SAEDRVSTEAF
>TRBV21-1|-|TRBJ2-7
ASSREPPFYEQY
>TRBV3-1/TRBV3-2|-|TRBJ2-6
ASRQGSGANVLT
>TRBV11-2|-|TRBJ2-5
ASSLGPTGLETQY
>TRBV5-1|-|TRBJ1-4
ASAPGGTNEKLF
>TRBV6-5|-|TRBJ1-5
ASSSPDRNQPQH
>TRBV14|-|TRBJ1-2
ASSAGITYGYT
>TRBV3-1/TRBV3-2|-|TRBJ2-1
ASSPRGVSSYNEQF
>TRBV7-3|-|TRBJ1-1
ASSLTTAGKAF
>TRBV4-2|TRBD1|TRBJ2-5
ASSQVDQGAETQY
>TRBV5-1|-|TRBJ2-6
ASSLLEAGANVLT
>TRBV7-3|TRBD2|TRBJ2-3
ASSLTSGGAIDTQY